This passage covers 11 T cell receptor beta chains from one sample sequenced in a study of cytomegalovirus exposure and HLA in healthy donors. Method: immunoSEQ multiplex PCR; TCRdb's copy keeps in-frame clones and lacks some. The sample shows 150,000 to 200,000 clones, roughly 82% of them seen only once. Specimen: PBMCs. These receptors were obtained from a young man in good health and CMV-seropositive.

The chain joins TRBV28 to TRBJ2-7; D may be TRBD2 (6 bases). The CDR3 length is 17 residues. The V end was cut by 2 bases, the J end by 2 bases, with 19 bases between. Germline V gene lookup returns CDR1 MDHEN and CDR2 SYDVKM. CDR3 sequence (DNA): TGTGCCAGCAGTTTACCGACCGCGGGGCTATATACCTACGAGCAGTACTTC. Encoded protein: CASSLPTAGLYTYEQYF.

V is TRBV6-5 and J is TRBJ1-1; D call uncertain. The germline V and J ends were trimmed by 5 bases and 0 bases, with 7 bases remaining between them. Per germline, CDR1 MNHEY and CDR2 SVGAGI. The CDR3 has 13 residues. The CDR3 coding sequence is TGTGCCAGCAGTCCCCCCTTGAACACTGAAGCTTTCTTT. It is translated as CASSPPLNTEAFF.

CDR3 sequence (DNA): TGTGCCAGCAGCCGGGCCAGGGGCACAGATACGCAGTATTTT. This translates into CASSRARGTDTQYF. The gene calls are TRBV7-2 and TRBJ2-3; TRBD1 is a possible D gene (5 bases). CDR3 length: 14 residues. The V end was cut by 5 bases, the J end by 1 base, with 10 bases between. CDR1 SGHTA and CDR2 FQGNSA come from the germline V gene.

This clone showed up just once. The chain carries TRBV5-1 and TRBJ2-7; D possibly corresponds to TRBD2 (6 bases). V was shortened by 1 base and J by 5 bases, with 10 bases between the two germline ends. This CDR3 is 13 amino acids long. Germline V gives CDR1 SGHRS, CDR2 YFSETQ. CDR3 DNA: TGCGCCAGCAGCTTGAACGGGAGAAACGAGCAGTACTTC. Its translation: CASSLNGRNEQYF.

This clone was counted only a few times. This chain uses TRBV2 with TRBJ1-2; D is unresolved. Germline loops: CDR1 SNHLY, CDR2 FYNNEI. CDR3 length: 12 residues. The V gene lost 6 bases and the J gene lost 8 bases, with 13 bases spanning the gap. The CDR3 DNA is TGTGCCAGCAGGGTAGGCACGGGAGGCTACACCTTC. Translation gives CASRVGTGGYTF.

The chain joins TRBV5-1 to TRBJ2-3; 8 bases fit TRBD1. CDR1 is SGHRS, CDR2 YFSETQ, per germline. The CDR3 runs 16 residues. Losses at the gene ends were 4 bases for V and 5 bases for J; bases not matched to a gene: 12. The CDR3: CASSPRTGSGEDTQYF. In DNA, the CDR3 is TGCGCCAGCAGCCCAAGGACAGGGAGTGGAGAAGATACGCAGTATTTT.

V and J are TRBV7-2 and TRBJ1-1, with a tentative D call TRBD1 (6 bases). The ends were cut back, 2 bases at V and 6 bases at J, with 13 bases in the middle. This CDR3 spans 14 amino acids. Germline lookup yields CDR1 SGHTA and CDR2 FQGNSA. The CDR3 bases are TGTGCCAGCAGCTTATCACAGGGCTCGGCTGAAGCTTTCTTT. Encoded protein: CASSLSQGSAEAFF. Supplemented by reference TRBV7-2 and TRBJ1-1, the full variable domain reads GAGVSQSPSNKVTEKGKDVELRCDPISGHTALYWYRQSLGQGLEFLIYFQGNSAPDKSGLPSDRFSAERTGGSVSTLTIQRTQQEDSAVYLCASSLSQGSAEAFFGQGTRLTVV.

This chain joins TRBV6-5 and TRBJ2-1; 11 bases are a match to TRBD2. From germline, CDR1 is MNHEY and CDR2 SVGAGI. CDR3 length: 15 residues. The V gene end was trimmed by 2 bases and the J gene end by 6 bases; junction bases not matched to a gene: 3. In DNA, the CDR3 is TGTGCCAGCAGTTACCTAGCGGGAGGAGGCAATGAGCAGTTCTTC. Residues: CASSYLAGGGNEQFF.

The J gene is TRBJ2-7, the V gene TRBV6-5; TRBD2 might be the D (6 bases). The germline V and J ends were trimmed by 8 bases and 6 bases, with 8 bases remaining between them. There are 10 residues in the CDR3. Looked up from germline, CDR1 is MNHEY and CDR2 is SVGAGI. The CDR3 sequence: CASGRPEQYF. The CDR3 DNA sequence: TGTGCCAGCGGGAGGCCCGAGCAGTACTTC.

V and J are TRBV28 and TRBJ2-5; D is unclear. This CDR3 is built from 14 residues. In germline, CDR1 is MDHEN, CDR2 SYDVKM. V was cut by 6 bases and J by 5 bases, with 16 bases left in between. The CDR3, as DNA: TGTGCCAGCAGCCTCCTGGTGGAGACGGAGACCCAGTACTTC. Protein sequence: CASSLLVETETQYF.

The CDR3 coding sequence is TGTGCCAGCAGTGGGACAGCACAAGAGACCCAGTACTTC. It codes for CASSGTAQETQYF. The chain has TRBV6-1 and TRBJ2-5, with D perhaps TRBD1 (6 bases). Trimming removed 4 bases at V and 2 bases at J, with 8 bases between. From germline, CDR1 is MNHNS and CDR2 SASEGT. The CDR3 extends over 13 amino acids.